The 25 T cell receptor beta chains below come from one sample, sequenced in a study of T cell responses to AZD1222 COVID-19 vaccine. Here immunoSEQ multiplex PCR was the method, and the copy in TCRdb shows in-frame clones only, minus some. The profile shows some 200,000 clones, approximately 94% of them singletons. The source material was peripheral blood, sampled 28 days after the second dose of the MenACWY control vaccine. Receptors originate from an adult who received the MenACWY meningococcal vaccine as a control.

The genes are TRBV19 and TRBJ1-6; D possibly corresponds to TRBD1 (5 bases). CDR1 is LNHDA, CDR2 SQIVND, per germline (reference sequence). The CDR3 loop spans 15 amino acids. V lost 5 bases to trimming and J lost 5 bases, with 13 bases between them. The CDR3 loop is CASSEAAGNNSPLHF. CDR3 coding DNA: TGTGCCAGTAGTGAGGCGGCAGGGAATAATTCACCCCTCCACTTT.

V usage is TRBV19 and J usage is TRBJ1-2; D ambiguous. Germline CDR1 is LNHDA and CDR2 is SQIVND (reference sequence). This CDR3 spans 11 amino acids. Trimming took off 7 bases at V and 6 bases at J, with 9 bases between the two ends. The chain's CDR3 is CASTATNGYTF. The CDR3 region has the DNA TGTGCCAGTACGGCGACAAATGGCTACACCTTC.

This sequence joins TRBV19 and TRBJ2-3; 9 positions agree with TRBD2. The V gene's germline CDR1 is LNHDA and CDR2 SQIVND (reference sequence). CDR3 length: 16 amino acids. V lost 3 bases and J lost 0; bases outside the gene matches: 4. Here the CDR3 reads CASSIGLAISTDTQYF. In DNA, the CDR3 is TGTGCCAGTAGTATCGGACTAGCGATAAGCACAGATACGCAGTATTTT.

The rearrangement links TRBV5-4 to TRBJ2-3; unclear D gene. The CDR3 is 14 amino acids. The ends were cut back, 3 bases at V and 4 bases at J, with 12 bases in the middle. Germline values: CDR1 SGHNT, CDR2 YYREEE (reference sequence). CDR3 bases: TGTGCCAGCAGCTCATTCAAGGGTGCAGATACGCAGTATTTT. It codes for CASSSFKGADTQYF.

The chain has TRBV5-4 and TRBJ2-3, with 10 bases matching TRBD2. The germline V gene has CDR1 SGHNT and CDR2 YYREEE (reference sequence). This CDR3 comprises 17 residues. J lost 4 bases, V lost 3 bases, and 11 bases had no gene match. The CDR3 DNA reads TGTGCCAGCAGCTGGTGGGGAAAGCGGGGGGGCCCAGATACGCAGTATTTT. It translates to CASSWWGKRGGPDTQYF. The full variable domain, completed using reference TRBV5-4 and TRBJ2-3, is ETGVTQSPTHLIKTRGQQVTLRCSSQSGHNTVSWYQQALGQGPQFIFQYYREEENGRGNFPPRFSGLQFPNYSSELNVNALELDDSALYLCASSWWGKRGGPDTQYFGPGTRLTVL.

This clone was recorded once. This chain links TRBV6-1 with TRBJ1-2, with D unresolved. The CDR3 is 13 amino acids. Trimming took 3 bases from V and 2 from J, leaving 7 bases between them. Germline assignment: CDR1 MNHNS and CDR2 SASEGT. CDR3 region: CASSESGNYGYTF. The CDR3 DNA reads as TGTGCCAGCAGTGAGAGCGGGAACTATGGCTACACCTTC.

V is TRBV28 and J is TRBJ1-5, with 11 bases that match TRBD1. Germline lookup yields CDR1 MDHEN and CDR2 SYDVKM. CDR3 length: 19 residues. V lost 5 bases to trimming and J lost 0 bases; unmatched junction nucleotides: 12. DNA of the CDR3: TGTGCCAGCAGTCACCGGACAGGGGGCCAACTTTATAGCAATCAGCCCCAGCATTTT. It specifies CASSHRTGGQLYSNQPQHF.

This chain connects TRBV3-1 (or the pseudogene TRBV3-2) to TRBJ2-7; weak D call: TRBD2 (7 bases). The CDR3 extends over 16 amino acids. V was pared by 0 bases and J by 2 bases, with 14 bases between. CDR1 and CDR2 (germline): LGHDT, YNNKEL (reference sequence). The CDR3 here is CASSQEDGGAAYEQYF. Written as DNA, the CDR3 is TGTGCCAGCAGCCAAGAGGATGGGGGGGCGGCCTACGAGCAGTACTTC.

DNA of the CDR3: TGTGCCAGCTCAGGGATTAACACAGATACGCAGTATTTT. As protein: CASSGINTDTQYF. V usage is TRBV27 and J usage is TRBJ2-3; D is possibly TRBD1 (5 bases). The CDR3 is made up of 13 amino acids. Germline V gene sequence: CDR1 MNHEY, CDR2 SMNVEV (reference sequence). Trimming left V 8 bases short and J 2 bases short, with 11 bases between.

The chain uses TRBV28 and TRBJ1-3; D is possibly TRBD1 (6 bases). Germline V gene sequence: CDR1 MDHEN, CDR2 SYDVKM. Trimming removed 6 bases at V and 0 bases at J, with 12 bases between. The length of the CDR3 is 15 residues. In DNA, the CDR3 is TGTGCCAGCAGGTTGGGGGGGGCCTCTGGAAACACCATATATTTT. This gives the protein CASRLGGASGNTIYF.

A word on this clone: A far more abundant clone sits one base away, making this likely a read error. The chain has TRBV7-3 and TRBJ2-3, with D perhaps matching TRBD2 (5 bases). Per germline, CDR1 SGHTA and CDR2 FQGTGA. V was shortened by 5 bases and J by 2 bases, with 8 bases between the two germline ends. This CDR3 is built from 13 residues. The CDR3 nucleotides read TGTGCCAGCAGCCAAGGACTCACAGATACGCAGTATTTT. Translation: CASSQGLTDTQYF.

J is TRBJ2-1 and V is TRBV9; 9 bases agree with TRBD2. The CDR3 has 17 amino acids. The V gene's germline CDR1 is SGDLS and CDR2 YYNGEE. J lost 0 bases, V lost 3 bases, and 7 bases had no gene match. The CDR3: CASSGLAGRSSYNEQFF. In nucleotides, the CDR3 is TGTGCCAGCAGCGGGCTAGCGGGACGGAGCTCCTACAATGAGCAGTTCTTC.

The chain couples TRBV28 to TRBJ1-2, with D hard to call. Germline values: CDR1 MDHEN, CDR2 SYDVKM. The V and J ends lost 7 bases and 3 bases respectively, with 12 bases between them. The CDR3 consists of 13 residues. CDR3 sequence (DNA): TGTGCCAGCACCCAGACGGAAGACTATGGCTACACCTTC. This translates into CASTQTEDYGYTF.

This chain links TRBV11-2 with TRBJ1-2; TRBD1 matches 8 bases. The CDR3 consists of 12 residues. Trimming took 5 bases from V and 7 from J; bases not matched to a gene: 3. CDR1 and CDR2 from the germline V gene are SGHAT and FQNNGV. CDR3 nucleotides: TGTGCCAGCAGCGGACAGGGTTCTGGCTACACCTTC. This codes for CASSGQGSGYTF.

The chain links TRBV5-4 to TRBJ2-7; 12 bases fit TRBD1. Germline assignment: CDR1 SGHNT and CDR2 YYREEE (reference sequence). The CDR3 sequence is 17 residues long. V lost 0 bases to trimming and J lost 3 bases; unmatched junction nucleotides: 7. The CDR3 sequence is CASSLGLGQGAYYEQYF. The CDR3 region has the DNA TGTGCCAGCAGCTTGGGCCTGGGACAGGGGGCTTACTACGAGCAGTACTTC. The full variable domain, in which reference TRBV5-4 and TRBJ2-7 provide the parts outside the CDR3, is ETGVTQSPTHLIKTRGQQVTLRCSSQSGHNTVSWYQQALGQGPQFIFQYYREEENGRGNFPPRFSGLQFPNYSSELNVNALELDDSALYLCASSLGLGQGAYYEQYFGPGTRLTVT.

The chain recombines TRBV28 with TRBJ1-2; 9 positions agree with TRBD1. The ends lost 6 bases at V and 2 bases at J; junction bases unmatched: 10. The CDR3 consists of 16 residues. CDR1 is MDHEN, CDR2 SYDVKM, per germline. The DNA of the CDR3 is TGTGCCAGCAGAACACAGGGGGCGAATCCCAACTATGGCTACACCTTC. It translates to CASRTQGANPNYGYTF.

This clone is a singleton in its sample. V usage is TRBV6-5 and J usage is TRBJ2-1; 7 nucleotides align to TRBD1. With 5 bases clipped from V and 10 bases from J, the junction kept 14 bases outside the gene matches. Looked up from germline, CDR1 is MNHEY and CDR2 is SVGAGI. CDR3 length equals 15 residues. For the CDR3, the DNA is TGTGCCAGCAGTCCAGGGGGAACACCTACAATGGAGCAGTTCTTC. It specifies CASSPGGTPTMEQFF.

This sequence joins TRBV6-5 and TRBJ2-7; no clear D. This CDR3 is 13 amino acids long. V was cut by 0 bases and J by 6 bases, with 9 bases left in between. Germline V CDR1 and CDR2: MNHEY, SVGAGI. The CDR3 region is CASSYSVLSEQYF. CDR3 DNA: TGTGCCAGCAGTTACTCGGTTCTTAGCGAGCAGTACTTC.

This chain joins TRBV20-1 and TRBJ1-5; no clear D. The germline V and J ends were trimmed by 6 bases and 7 bases, with 10 bases remaining between them. The CDR3 contains 11 residues. The V gene's germline CDR1 is DFQATT and CDR2 SNEGSKA (reference sequence). This CDR3 is CSASGSQPQHF. CDR3 in DNA: TGCAGTGCCAGTGGATCCCAGCCCCAGCATTTT.

The gene calls are TRBV7-9 and TRBJ2-3; D is uncertain. This CDR3 has 14 amino acids. Between the trimmed V and J ends, which lost 5 bases and 6 bases, there was a span of 15 bases. The germline gives CDR1 SEHNR, CDR2 FQNEAQ (reference sequence). CDR3 DNA sequence: TGTGCCAGCAGCCCCCTATCGATGCACGATACGCAGTATTTT. Protein: CASSPLSMHDTQYF.

The gene calls are TRBV9 and TRBJ2-5; D perhaps matches TRBD1 (6 bases). The CDR3 runs 13 residues. CDR1 SGDLS and CDR2 YYNGEE come from the germline V gene. V was trimmed by 3 bases and J by 2 bases, leaving 8 bases between them. The CDR3 is CASSGTGQETQYF. The CDR3 DNA reads TGTGCCAGCAGCGGTACAGGGCAAGAGACCCAGTACTTC.

The genes are TRBV3-1 (or the pseudogene TRBV3-2) and TRBJ1-2, with 7 bases aligning to TRBD1. Germline CDR1 is LGHDT and CDR2 is YNNKEL (reference sequence). V lost 5 bases and J lost 4; bases outside the gene matches: 10. The CDR3 has 15 residues. Written as DNA, the CDR3 is TGTGCCAGCAGCGTTACAGGGGAAGAGGTCTATGGCTACACCTTC. As protein: CASSVTGEEVYGYTF.

The V gene is TRBV28, the J gene TRBJ2-2, with D perhaps matching TRBD2 (6 bases). Per the germline V gene, CDR1 is MDHEN and CDR2 is SYDVKM. This CDR3 is 14 amino acids long. The germline V and J ends were trimmed by 6 bases and 5 bases, with 13 bases remaining between them. Here the CDR3 reads CASRGLPATGELFF. Written as DNA, the CDR3 is TGTGCCAGCAGAGGACTACCCGCAACCGGGGAGCTGTTTTTT.

The chain carries TRBV7-9 and TRBJ2-2, with D perhaps given as TRBD1 or TRBD2 (6 bases each). This CDR3 is 15 amino acids long. V was clipped by 4 bases and J by 3 bases, with 12 bases between them. In germline, CDR1 is SEHNR, CDR2 FQNEAQ (reference sequence). Here the CDR3 DNA reads TGTGCCAGCAGCTGGGGGGCGCCGGACACCGGGGAGCTGTTTTTT. It specifies CASSWGAPDTGELFF.

The chain is built from TRBV5-1 and TRBJ1-2, with D maybe TRBD1 (5 bases). The CDR3 extends over 14 amino acids. V dropped 0 bases and J dropped 3 bases, with 9 bases sitting between them. Looked up from germline, CDR1 is SGHRS and CDR2 is YFSETQ. CDR3 sequence: CASSLEGTDYGYTF. CDR3 bases: TGCGCCAGCAGCTTGGAGGGGACGGACTATGGCTACACCTTC.